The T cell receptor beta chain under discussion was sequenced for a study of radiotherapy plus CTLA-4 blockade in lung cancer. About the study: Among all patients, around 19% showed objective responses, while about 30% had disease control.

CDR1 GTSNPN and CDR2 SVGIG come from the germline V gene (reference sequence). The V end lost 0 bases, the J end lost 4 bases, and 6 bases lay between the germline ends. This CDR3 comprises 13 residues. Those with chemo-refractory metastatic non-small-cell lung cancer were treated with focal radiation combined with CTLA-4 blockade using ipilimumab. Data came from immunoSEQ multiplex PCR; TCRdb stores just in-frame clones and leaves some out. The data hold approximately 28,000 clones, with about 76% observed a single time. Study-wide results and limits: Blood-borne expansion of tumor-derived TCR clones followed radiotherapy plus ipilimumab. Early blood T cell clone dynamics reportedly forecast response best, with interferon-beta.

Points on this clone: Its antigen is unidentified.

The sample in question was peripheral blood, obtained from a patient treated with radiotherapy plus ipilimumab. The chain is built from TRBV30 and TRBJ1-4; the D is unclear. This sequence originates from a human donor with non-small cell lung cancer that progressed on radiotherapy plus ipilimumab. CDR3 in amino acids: CAWSVRLNEKLFF. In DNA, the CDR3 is TGTGCCTGGAGTGTACGCCTTAATGAAAAACTGTTTTTT.